These 14 T cell receptor beta chains share one sample of origin, sequenced in a study of cytomegalovirus exposure and HLA in healthy donors. PCR involved 60 Vbeta and 13 Jbeta primers. Assay: immunoSEQ multiplex PCR; the TCRdb copy retains only in-frame clones and omits some. The sample's table shows some 64,000 clones. Sequencing was carried out using PBMCs. The receptor set was obtained from a woman aged 30 to 39 in good health and CMV-seronegative.

The CDR3 nucleotides read TGCGCCAGCAGTGTTCGAGCAGGGCCCTACGAGCAGTACTTC. Protein sequence: CASSVRAGPYEQYF. This rearrangement joins TRBV10-1 to TRBJ2-7, with a possible D match to TRBD1 (5 bases). The CDR3 spans 14 residues. Germline CDR1 reads WNHNN; CDR2 reads SYGVQD (reference sequence). V lost 4 bases, J lost 2 bases, and 12 bases lay in between.

The V call is TRBV19, the J call TRBJ2-3; TRBD1 aligns across 8 bases. The CDR3 has 19 amino acids. The trim removed 0 bases at V and 2 bases at J, leaving 13 bases unmatched. The germline gives CDR1 LNHDA, CDR2 SQIVND (reference sequence). In DNA, the CDR3 is TGTGCCAGTAGTATAGATGCTTTTCCGGGGACAGGTACCACAGATACGCAGTATTTT. Amino acid sequence: CASSIDAFPGTGTTDTQYF. Full variable domain (missing parts from reference TRBV19 and TRBJ2-3): DGGITQSPKYLFRKEGQNVTLSCEQNLNHDAMYWYRQDPGQGLRLIYYSQIVNDFQKGDIAEGYSVSREKKESFPLTVTSAQKNPTAFYLCASSIDAFPGTGTTDTQYFGPGTRLTVL.

This chain connects TRBV5-4 to TRBJ1-1; 8 bases map to TRBD1. The germline V gene has CDR1 SGHNT and CDR2 YYREEE (reference sequence). The ends lost 3 bases at V and 5 bases at J; junction bases unmatched: 9. The length of the CDR3 is 15 residues. The CDR3 DNA sequence: TGTGCCAGCAGCTCGACCGGGACAGGAGTTACTGAAGCTTTCTTT. Amino acid sequence: CASSSTGTGVTEAFF. Combining the CDR3 with reference TRBV5-4 and TRBJ1-1 gives the whole variable domain ETGVTQSPTHLIKTRGQQVTLRCSSQSGHNTVSWYQQALGQGPQFIFQYYREEENGRGNFPPRFSGLQFPNYSSELNVNALELDDSALYLCASSSTGTGVTEAFFGQGTRLTVV.

J is TRBJ1-1 and V is TRBV6-1; possibly TRBD1 for D (5 bases). V was cut by 4 bases and J by 1 base, with 10 bases left in between. Germline CDR1 is MNHNS and CDR2 is SASEGT. This CDR3 has 14 amino acids. The CDR3 is CASSVQGGNTEAFF. CDR3 DNA sequence: TGTGCCAGCAGTGTCCAGGGAGGGAACACTGAAGCTTTCTTT.

The J gene is TRBJ1-5, the V gene TRBV7-2; D ambiguous. Trimming cost V 2 bases and J 3 bases, with 11 bases left between them. The CDR3 contains 15 residues. The V gene's germline CDR1 is SGHTA and CDR2 FQGNSA. CDR3 DNA: TGTGCCAGCAGCTTAAGTCGGGGTCCCAATCAGCCCCAGCATTTT. Amino acids: CASSLSRGPNQPQHF.

The V and J genes are TRBV29-1 and TRBJ1-1; 7 bases line up with TRBD1. CDR1 and CDR2 from the germline V gene are SQVTM and ANQGSEA. This CDR3 is built from 12 residues. The junction had 3 bases not matched to a gene; V was cut back by 7 bases and J by 1 base. CDR3 region: CSAGTANTEAFF. The CDR3 DNA reads TGCAGCGCGGGGACAGCGAACACTGAAGCTTTCTTT.

The V and J genes are TRBV28 and TRBJ2-4; weak D call: TRBD1 (5 bases). Germline-derived CDR1 and CDR2 are MDHEN and SYDVKM. Trimming pared 2 bases from V and 3 bases from J, leaving 11 bases between. CDR3 size: 15 residues. CDR3 sequence (DNA): TGTGCCAGCAGTTTACCCCAGGGAATCAAAAACATTCAGTACTTC. It codes for CASSLPQGIKNIQYF.

The rearrangement links TRBV29-1 to TRBJ1-2, with D perhaps TRBD1 (5 bases). Germline CDR1 SQVTM, CDR2 ANQGSEA. The CDR3 has 13 amino acids. V was shortened by 6 bases and J by 6 bases, with 17 bases between the two germline ends. This chain's CDR3 is CSVNPGGEDGYTF. The CDR3 DNA follows: TGCAGCGTCAACCCGGGGGGGGAGGATGGCTACACCTTC.

The rearrangement links TRBV6-5 to TRBJ1-1; 12 bases match TRBD1. Germline V CDR1 and CDR2: MNHEY, SVGAGI. CDR3 size: 16 residues. V lost 2 bases to trimming and J lost 0 bases; unmatched junction nucleotides: 1. CDR3 sequence reads: CASSYGTGGVNTEAFF. The CDR3, as DNA: TGTGCCAGCAGTTACGGGACAGGGGGCGTGAACACTGAAGCTTTCTTT.

The chain is built from TRBV4-2 and TRBJ2-5; 11 nucleotides line up with TRBD2. V lost 2 bases, J lost 3 bases, and 2 bases stayed unmatched. CDR1 and CDR2 (germline): LGHNA, YNFKEQ. This CDR3 has 15 amino acids. The CDR3 sequence: CASSQSSGGEETQYF. The CDR3 DNA reads TGTGCCAGCAGCCAAAGTAGCGGGGGGGAAGAGACCCAGTACTTC.

The CDR3 here is CASSVGTQGRQETQYF. Here the CDR3 DNA reads TGTGCCAGCAGCGTCGGGACACAGGGGCGACAAGAGACCCAGTACTTC. The rearrangement uses TRBV9 and TRBJ2-5; 7 bases fit TRBD1. Germline V CDR1 and CDR2: SGDLS, YYNGEE. With V trimmed by 2 bases and J by 2 bases, 9 bases remained unmatched. CDR3 length: 16 amino acids. The full variable domain, with the rest looked up from reference TRBV9 and TRBJ2-5, is DSGVTQTPKHLITATGQRVTLRCSPRSGDLSVYWYQQSLDQGLQFLIQYYNGEERAKGNILERFSAQQFPDLHSELNLSSLELGDSALYFCASSVGTQGRQETQYFGPGTRLLVL.

The V and J genes are TRBV6-1 and TRBJ1-2, with D perhaps TRBD1 (6 bases). The CDR3 is made up of 15 amino acids. Trimming took off 4 bases at V and 5 bases at J, with 17 bases between the two ends. Germline values: CDR1 MNHNS, CDR2 SASEGT. The CDR3 sequence is CASSVGTSGLYGYTF. For the CDR3, the DNA is TGTGCCAGCAGTGTTGGGACATCAGGGCTTTATGGCTACACCTTC.

To note about this clone: One end of the junction is discordant with germline, which a read error may explain. The J gene is TRBJ1-4, the V gene TRBV30, with 8 bases that match TRBD1. CDR1 and CDR2 (germline): GTSNPN, SVGIG (reference sequence). The CDR3 runs to 15 residues. The CDR3 here is CAGSVQGGLGEKLFF. The CDR3 nucleotides read TGTGCCGGGAGTGTACAGGGGGGGTTAGGTGAAAAACTGTTTTTT.

The chain joins TRBV10-3 to TRBJ1-5; 7 bases fit TRBD1. CDR1 and CDR2 from the germline V gene are ENHRY and SYGVKD. The junction had 9 bases not matched to a gene; V was cut back by 4 bases and J by 0 bases. This CDR3 is built from 17 residues. The CDR3 sequence is CAISGGDSRYSNQPQHF. As DNA, the CDR3 is TGTGCCATCAGTGGGGGGGACAGCCGTTATAGCAATCAGCCCCAGCATTTT.